This is a list of T cell receptor beta chains from one sample in a study of shared clonotypes between healthy human individuals. Assay: immunoSEQ multiplex PCR; the TCRdb copy retains only in-frame clones and omits some. The repertoire holds 2,500,000 or so clones, with approximately 94% as singletons. The specimen sequenced was naive CD4+ T cells sorted from blood. The receptor set was obtained from a young man in good health. Each CDR3 is given with its conserved first and last residue. Each record gives: J gene, V gene, D gene, clone size, CDR3 protein. D genes are given only for firm matches. Clone size is given for some rows only: seen once, a few or many times, or a class if the clone is expanded.

TRBJ2-1 TRBV10-3 . . CAISPMDYDEQFF
TRBJ1-2 TRBV28 . . CASTPLGSQGYTF
TRBJ2-5 TRBV5-5 . . CASSLTRWETQYF
TRBJ2-4 TRBV27 TRBD1 . CASSFSTGGKNIQYF
TRBJ2-3 TRBV2 TRBD2 . CASRFSGVLVDTQYF
TRBJ1-5 TRBV30 . . CAWSVGGGPSNQPQHF
TRBJ1-2 TRBV10-1 . . CASSEQGPYGYTF
TRBJ1-5 TRBV2 . . CASSPTSRRQPQHF
TRBJ2-7 TRBV2 TRBD1 . CASRRAGTGDYEQYF
TRBJ1-2 TRBV5-4 TRBD1 once CASSPPGQGNSGYTF
TRBJ1-2 TRBV7-9 . . CASSLAGGDGYTF
TRBJ1-2 TRBV5-1 . . CASSPDSDYGYTF
TRBJ2-3 TRBV5-1 TRBD1 . CASSEGQPTDTQYF
TRBJ2-7 TRBV6-5 . few CASSYTNSYEQYF
TRBJ2-3 TRBV10-3 TRBD1 . CAISQGAAKGTDTQYF
TRBJ2-3 TRBV19 . . CASSIARDWRTDTQYF
TRBJ2-5 TRBV10-3 TRBD2 . CAISESREAQYF
TRBJ2-4 TRBV5-4 TRBD2 . CASSFLAGGDKNIQYF
TRBJ2-5 TRBV28 TRBD2 . CASSFYSGGIRETQYF
TRBJ1-2 TRBV6-5 . . CASSRGQPYYGYTF
TRBJ2-5 TRBV5-1 TRBD1 . CASSLGNGQGVETQYF
TRBJ1-5 TRBV27 . . CASSLSGGALGNQPQHF
TRBJ2-7 TRBV6-5 . . CASSYSGGNYEQYF